This passage covers 32 T cell receptor beta chains from one sample sequenced in a study of neoadjuvant nivolumab and ipilimumab in lung cancer (TCRdb year 2020). The receptor library was made with the immunoSEQ multiplex PCR assay. The source is immuneACCESS, and TCRdb retained only in-frame sequences with V and J called. Part of the clones is not carried over; for the studies checked, unresolved V genes explain less than half of this, and the remainder is unexplained. This sample lists roughly 34,000 clones; about 92% were detected once. The ten largest clones take up 2.1% of the sample. The intended sense of this specimen's time point label: at surgical resection after neoadjuvant nivolumab +/- ipilimumab. The sample here was peripheral blood, taken after neoadjuvant nivolumab, alone or with ipilimumab, at or shortly before surgery. These receptors originate from an adult with non-small cell lung cancer.

This clone is a singleton in its sample. The chain is built from TRBV9 and TRBJ1-4; TRBD1 matches 7 bases. V lost 3 bases and J lost 5; bases outside the gene matches: 7. This CDR3 spans 15 amino acids. Per the germline V gene, CDR1 is SGDLS and CDR2 is YYNGEE. CDR3 sequence reads: CASSDDRESNEKLFF. The CDR3 DNA sequence: TGTGCCAGCAGCGATGACAGGGAGAGCAATGAAAAACTGTTTTTT.

The J gene is TRBJ1-2, the V gene TRBV7-3; 7 bases are a match to TRBD1. Germline assignment: CDR1 SGHTA and CDR2 FQGTGA. The J segment lost 8 bases and the V segment lost 7 bases, leaving 10 bases of the junction unmatched. CDR3 length: 13 residues. CDR3 region: CASMAGGRGGYTF. Here the CDR3 DNA reads TGTGCCAGCATGGCAGGGGGAAGGGGAGGCTACACCTTC. Filled out from reference TRBV7-3 and TRBJ1-2, the complete variable domain reads GAGVSQTPSNKVTEKGKYVELRCDPISGHTALYWYRQSLGQGPEFLIYFQGTGAADDSGLPNDRFFAVRPEGSVSTLKIQRTERGDSAVYLCASMAGGRGGYTFGSGTRLTVV.

In this sample, this clone turned up a few times. The chain carries TRBV4-1 and TRBJ1-2; tentative D call: TRBD1 (6 bases). Germline values: CDR1 MGHRA, CDR2 YSYEKL. CDR3 length equals 18 residues. The germline V and J ends were trimmed by 1 base and 6 bases, with 24 bases remaining between them. CDR3 coding DNA: TGCGCCAGCAGCCAAGTTCTGTCCTTCCGGGGGGGCCAGGATGGCTACACCTTC. It codes for CASSQVLSFRGGQDGYTF.

This sequence joins TRBV7-9 and TRBJ2-1; D may be TRBD1 (5 bases). CDR1 is SEHNR and CDR2 is FQNEAQ in the germline V gene (reference sequence). CDR3 length: 11 amino acids. V lost 3 bases and J lost 13, with 10 bases in between. CDR3 DNA sequence: TGTGCCAGCAGCTTGGGGCTGGGACAGTTCTTC. Its translation: CASSLGLGQFF.

V gene TRBV5-1 combines with J gene TRBJ2-7; 8 positions agree with TRBD2. J lost 5 bases, V lost 0 bases, and 7 bases had no gene match. The CDR3 has 15 residues. Germline CDR1 reads SGHRS; CDR2 reads YFSETQ. In DNA form, the CDR3 reads TGCGCCAGCAGCTTGGCGCCGGGACTAGGGGACGAGCAGTACTTC. This sequence encodes CASSLAPGLGDEQYF.

This chain links TRBV19 with TRBJ1-2, with D unresolved. Trimming removed 5 bases at V and 5 bases at J, with 18 bases between. Germline values: CDR1 LNHDA, CDR2 SQIVND (reference sequence). The CDR3 consists of 15 residues. CDR3: CASSPRGDKRYGYTF. The CDR3 nucleotides are TGTGCCAGTAGTCCCCGGGGAGACAAAAGATATGGCTACACCTTC.

The chain combines TRBV7-2 with TRBJ2-7; TRBD2 matches 12 bases. V lost 5 bases, J lost 2 bases, and 4 bases stayed unmatched. This CDR3 has 15 residues. Germline CDR1 SGHTA, CDR2 FQGNSA. The CDR3 is CASSQTSGSTYEQYF. DNA of the CDR3: TGTGCCAGCAGCCAGACTAGCGGGAGCACCTACGAGCAGTACTTC.

The chain couples TRBV2 to TRBJ2-2; D unresolved. The V gene lost 7 bases and the J gene lost 0 bases, with 9 bases spanning the gap. Per germline, CDR1 SNHLY and CDR2 FYNNEI. This CDR3 comprises 14 residues. The CDR3 nucleotides are TGTGCCAGCAAACGGCAGGCGAACACCGGGGAGCTGTTTTTT. Residues: CASKRQANTGELFF.

V gene TRBV7-9 combines with J gene TRBJ2-6; 8 positions agree with TRBD1. CDR3 length: 16 amino acids. Germline trimming cut 6 bases from V and 1 base from J; bases unmatched to any gene: 5. Germline lookup yields CDR1 SEHNR and CDR2 FQNEAQ (reference sequence). CDR3 region: CASRTGATSGANVLTF. The CDR3 bases are TGTGCCAGCAGGACAGGGGCCACATCTGGGGCCAACGTCCTGACTTTC.

J is TRBJ2-2 and V is TRBV13, with 7 positions matching TRBD1. Trimming cost V 4 bases and J 4 bases; bases outside gene matches: 12. CDR3 length equals 17 residues. The germline CDR1 and CDR2 sequences are PRHDT and FYEKMQ (reference sequence). In nucleotides, the CDR3 is TGTGCCAGCAGCTCCGGGACAGCCTTTGAACTCACCGGGGAGCTGTTTTTT. Residues: CASSSGTAFELTGELFF.

The CDR3 DNA sequence: TGTGCCAGCAGCTCGCCTAGGGACTTTTACAATGAGCAGTTCTTC. Its translation is CASSSPRDFYNEQFF. This chain connects TRBV7-9 to TRBJ2-1; possible D gene TRBD2, 6 bases. CDR1 and CDR2 from the germline V gene are SEHNR and FQNEAQ (reference sequence). Trimming removed 4 bases at V and 4 bases at J, with 14 bases between. The CDR3 extends over 15 amino acids.

The rearrangement joins TRBV5-6 to TRBJ2-1; 7 bases are shared with TRBD2. CDR1 is SGHDT and CDR2 is YYEEEE in the germline V gene. The CDR3 loop spans 15 amino acids. J was trimmed by 6 bases and V by 1 base; bases with no gene match: 7. The CDR3 region is CASSLLAGVGNEQFF. CDR3 in DNA: TGTGCCAGCAGCTTGTTGGCGGGAGTAGGCAATGAGCAGTTCTTC.

This clone was seen only once. The rearrangement joins TRBV5-5 to TRBJ2-7; 11 bases match TRBD2. This CDR3 contains 17 residues. From germline, CDR1 is SGHKS and CDR2 YYEKEE (reference sequence). The J segment lost 0 bases and the V segment lost 0 bases, leaving 5 bases of the junction unmatched. As DNA, the CDR3 is TGTGCCAGCAGCTTGGGACCCACTAGCGGGAGCTCCTACGAGCAGTACTTC. This gives the protein CASSLGPTSGSSYEQYF.

The chain recombines TRBV2 with TRBJ2-7; 7 positions agree with TRBD1. CDR1 and CDR2 (germline): SNHLY, FYNNEI. The CDR3 totals 14 residues. V gave up 4 bases and J gave up 4 bases; unmatched junction bases: 7. CDR3: CASSGDSTIYEQYF. The CDR3 nucleotides are TGTGCCAGCAGTGGGGACAGCACCATTTACGAGCAGTACTTC.

This clone came up once. The CDR3, as DNA: TGTGCCAGCAGCTTCGGAGGGAACTCGGGCTACACCTTC. Translated, it gives CASSFGGNSGYTF. The rearrangement uses TRBV5-6 and TRBJ1-2; no definite D call. V lost 2 bases, J lost 8 bases, and 13 bases lay in between. The CDR3 extends over 13 amino acids. The germline V gene has CDR1 SGHDT and CDR2 YYEEEE.

The genes are TRBV18 and TRBJ2-2; 9 positions match TRBD1. V lost 3 bases and J lost 7; bases outside the gene matches: 9. This CDR3 region has 16 residues. The germline V gene has CDR1 KGHSH and CDR2 LQKENI. CDR3 DNA: TGTGCCAGCTCACCCCTTACAGGGGGCGCGGACGGGGAGCTGTTTTTT. The encoded protein is CASSPLTGGADGELFF.

The chain links TRBV7-9 to TRBJ1-4, with a tentative D call TRBD1 (6 bases). V gave up 3 bases and J gave up 7 bases, with 15 bases separating them. This CDR3 comprises 15 residues. CDR1 is SEHNR and CDR2 is FQNEAQ in the germline V gene (reference sequence). CDR3 loop: CASSFLGGNREKLFF. CDR3 nucleotide sequence: TGTGCCAGCAGCTTCCTAGGGGGAAATCGTGAAAAACTGTTTTTT.

J is TRBJ1-1 and V is TRBV2; D call uncertain. The CDR3 loop spans 11 amino acids. Trimming removed 6 bases from V and 3 bases from J, with 5 bases in between. Germline-derived CDR1 and CDR2 are SNHLY and FYNNEI. The CDR3 spells CASRAYTEAFF. In nucleotides, the CDR3 is TGTGCCAGCAGGGCTTACACTGAAGCTTTCTTT.

The rearrangement joins TRBV29-1 to TRBJ1-2, with a tentative D call TRBD1 (6 bases). The CDR3 extends over 11 amino acids. V gave up 7 bases and J gave up 7 bases, with 13 bases separating them. Germline V CDR1 and CDR2: SQVTM, ANQGSEA. CDR3 sequence reads: CSGQESGGYTF. CDR3 DNA: TGCAGCGGACAGGAGAGTGGTGGCTACACCTTC.

This chain links TRBV5-1 with TRBJ1-1; D remains unclear. With 0 bases removed from V and 3 bases from J, the gap between germline ends came to 3 bases. The CDR3 sequence is 12 residues long. CDR1 SGHRS and CDR2 YFSETQ come from the germline V gene. The chain's CDR3 is CASSLDYTEAFF. The CDR3 DNA sequence: TGCGCCAGCAGCTTGGACTACACTGAAGCTTTCTTT.

This clone was observed once. The V call is TRBV9, the J call TRBJ1-2; weak D call: TRBD1 (6 bases). V was cut by 6 bases and J by 0 bases, with 15 bases left in between. The CDR3 covers 15 residues. Germline V CDR1 and CDR2: SGDLS, YYNGEE. The CDR3 sequence is CASKGDTRTNYGYTF. CDR3 coding DNA: TGTGCCAGCAAGGGGGACACTCGAACTAACTATGGCTACACCTTC.

V gene TRBV11-1 combines with J gene TRBJ2-1, with 8 bases aligning to TRBD2. The CDR3 spans 15 residues. J was trimmed by 5 bases and V by 5 bases; bases with no gene match: 8. Germline CDR1 reads SGHAT; CDR2 reads FQDESV (reference sequence). This CDR3 reads CASSRAGATNNEQFF. The CDR3 DNA sequence: TGTGCCAGCAGCCGAGCGGGAGCAACTAACAATGAGCAGTTCTTC.

The V call is TRBV6-5, the J call TRBJ2-4; 9 bases agree with TRBD2. This CDR3 comprises 16 residues. Germline V gives CDR1 MNHEY, CDR2 SVGAGI. Trimming removed 4 bases from V and 4 bases from J; junction bases left unmatched: 8. CDR3 nucleotides: TGTGCCAGCAGTTTCTTTAGCGGGAGAGGGAAAAACATTCAGTACTTC. Its translation: CASSFFSGRGKNIQYF.

The gene calls are TRBV2 and TRBJ2-5; D remains ambiguous. Per germline, CDR1 SNHLY and CDR2 FYNNEI. V gave up 9 bases and J gave up 1 base, with 15 bases separating them. CDR3 length: 14 residues. DNA of the CDR3: TGTGCCAGTAAGAATCGGGTCACCCAAGAGACCCAGTACTTC. This codes for CASKNRVTQETQYF.

The J gene is TRBJ2-3, the V gene TRBV25-1; no definite D call. From germline, CDR1 is MGHDK and CDR2 SYGVNS. This CDR3 is 17 amino acids long. V shed 2 bases and J shed 3 bases, with 18 bases lying between them. DNA for the CDR3: TGTGCCAGCAGTGAAGAAGTGACAACGATGGGTACAGATACGCAGTATTTT. Amino acid sequence: CASSEEVTTMGTDTQYF.

The rearrangement links TRBV2 to TRBJ2-1; 10 nucleotides agree with TRBD2. The ends lost 3 bases at V and 6 bases at J; junction bases unmatched: 5. The CDR3 extends over 15 amino acids. CDR1 is SNHLY and CDR2 is FYNNEI in the germline V gene. CDR3 residues: CASSESGLARNEQFF. For the CDR3, the DNA is TGTGCCAGCAGTGAGTCGGGACTAGCGCGCAATGAGCAGTTCTTC. The entire variable domain, with the rest obtained from reference TRBV2 and TRBJ2-1, is as follows: EPEVTQTPSHQVTQMGQEVILRCVPISNHLYFYWYRQILGQKVEFLVSFYNNEISEKSEIFDDQFSVERPDGSNFTLKIRSTKLEDSAMYFCASSESGLARNEQFFGPGTRLTVL.

V usage is TRBV19 and J usage is TRBJ2-3; 9 bases fit TRBD1. This CDR3 has 13 residues. Germline trimming cut 8 bases from V and 5 bases from J; bases unmatched to any gene: 5. CDR1 and CDR2 (germline): LNHDA, SQIVND (reference sequence). The CDR3 loop reads CASGDRAGDTQYF. The CDR3, as DNA: TGTGCCAGTGGGGACAGGGCAGGAGATACGCAGTATTTT.

The CDR3 reads CASSLCQGARDTQYF. The CDR3 DNA is TGTGCCAGCAGTTTATGTCAGGGGGCGCGAGATACGCAGTATTTT. The rearrangement links TRBV27 to TRBJ2-3; 8 positions match TRBD1. The germline V gene encodes CDR1 MNHEY and CDR2 SMNVEV (reference sequence). The CDR3 is 15 amino acids. V trimming: 1 base; J trimming: 5 bases; junction bases outside the gene matches: 5.

This chain links TRBV7-9 with TRBJ2-7; D is possibly TRBD1 (5 bases). In germline, CDR1 is SEHNR, CDR2 FQNEAQ (reference sequence). V shed 1 base and J shed 2 bases, with 12 bases lying between them. The CDR3 extends over 15 amino acids. CDR3 protein: CASSLVQGGAYEQYF. The CDR3 DNA reads TGTGCCAGCAGCTTAGTGCAGGGTGGGGCCTACGAGCAGTACTTC.

The rearrangement links TRBV5-4 to TRBJ2-5; D tentatively reads TRBD1 or TRBD2 (5 bases each). Germline V gene sequence: CDR1 SGHNT, CDR2 YYREEE (reference sequence). The CDR3 is 16 residues long. The ends were cut back, 4 bases at V and 5 bases at J, with 21 bases in the middle. The CDR3 DNA follows: TGTGCCAGCAGCCCTGGAAGGTCGGGGCCCGGGGAGACCCAGTACTTC. Protein sequence: CASSPGRSGPGETQYF.

This chain connects TRBV7-2 to TRBJ2-2, with D tentatively TRBD2 (6 bases). Germline lookup yields CDR1 SGHTA and CDR2 FQGNSA. CDR3 size: 14 residues. V gave up 5 bases and J gave up 4 bases, with 11 bases separating them. The CDR3 region has the DNA TGTGCCAGCAGCCGAGGGACTGCCACCGGGGAGCTGTTTTTT. This encodes CASSRGTATGELFF.

This clone has a handful of counts. The CDR3 loop is CASGRDSANEKLFF. Here the CDR3 DNA reads TGTGCCAGCGGCCGGGACAGCGCTAATGAAAAACTGTTTTTT. This chain uses TRBV9 with TRBJ1-4; 7 nucleotides match TRBD1. Germline lookup yields CDR1 SGDLS and CDR2 YYNGEE. The CDR3 runs 14 residues. The junction had 6 bases not matched to a gene; V was cut back by 7 bases and J by 3 bases.